Sequencing of this T cell receptor beta chain was carried out in a study of cytomegalovirus exposure and HLA in healthy donors. Points from the study as a whole: The number of N-insertions in an Asian-associated ancestry cluster was reportedly below the 666-donor mean in a later analysis. A prior analysis recorded that most TCR beta V segments were productive about 90% or about 30% of the time. Association of a missense DCLRE1C variant with TCR beta V- and J-gene trimming was reported in a later analysis.

As for this clone: The antigen is undetermined.

CDR3 size: 15 residues. The ends were cut back, 0 bases at V and 7 bases at J, with 13 bases in the middle. Germline V gene lookup returns CDR1 SGHVS and CDR2 FNYEAQ. The PCR employed 60 Vbeta primers together with 13 Jbeta primers. The assay was immunoSEQ multiplex PCR, and TCRdb's table has in-frame clones only and misses some. The sample shows 95,000 to 150,000 clones, and more than 0.9% sits with its ten largest clones. The rearrangement links TRBV7-6 to TRBJ2-1; perhaps TRBD1 as D (5 bases). The TCR originated in a man younger than 35 in good health and CMV-seronegative. The sample comprised PBMCs. CDR3 bases: TGTGCCAGCAGCTTAGCCTGGGGTCAGGGTAATGAGCAGTTCTTC. This encodes CASSLAWGQGNEQFF.